This T cell receptor (beta chain) derives from a study of T cells in Graves' hyperthyroidism and ophthalmopathy. Germline V CDR1 and CDR2: MNHEY, SMNVEV (reference sequence). The length of the CDR3 is 16 residues. With 4 bases removed from V and 7 bases from J, the gap between germline ends came to 20 bases. Study outcomes and limitations: Model output signaled ophthalmopathy a median about seven months ahead of onset. Most thyroid clonotypes that were expanded above 0.001 also turned up in blood.

Worth noting for this clonotype: The antigen remains unidentified.

The TCR beta CDR3 regions underwent amplification using RNA transcripts as the source. HTBI primers were used for first-round RT-PCR of the TCR CDR3. In TCRdb, the multiplex PCR reads were re-called with MiXCR into one record per CDR3 protein. Of around 300,000 distinct CDR3 sequences in the sample, 13% to 15% were seen once. These patients, aged 18 to 65, had recently diagnosed hyperthyroidism lasting under 2 months. Material: blood. The gene calls are TRBV27 and TRBJ2-1; a possible D gene is TRBD2 (5 bases). The receptor comes from a woman aged 50 to 60 with Graves' hyperthyroidism that later progressed to Graves' ophthalmopathy. The CDR3 DNA sequence: TGTGCCAGCAGTTCCCCGGCCTGGCGGGTGGGGAATGAGCAGTTCTTC. It specifies CASSSPAWRVGNEQFF.